The next 30 T cell receptor beta chains were all read from a single sample in a study of T-cell memory formation after mild COVID-19. TCRdb ran MiXCR on the 5' RACE reads and lists one entry per CDR3 protein. The sample lists 300,000 to 350,000 distinct CDR3 sequences, about 13% seen once, with roughly 23% in the top ten. Sequenced input: PBMCs or a T cell subset sorted from them (not recorded which). All receptors come from a man between 18 and 35 years old who had mild COVID-19 (a few samples of this study predate the infection). Cell type and time point are not known.

This chain joins TRBV10-3 and TRBJ1-2; D is possibly TRBD1 (5 bases). The germline V gene encodes CDR1 ENHRY and CDR2 SYGVKD. The V gene lost 1 base and the J gene lost 2 bases, with 8 bases spanning the gap. The CDR3 sequence is 14 residues long. The CDR3 is CAISELRDNYGYTF. As DNA, the CDR3 is TGTGCCATCAGTGAGTTGCGGGACAACTATGGCTACACCTTC.

A remark on this clonotype: This may be a read error, as it is one base from a much larger clone. The CDR3 coding sequence is TGTGCCAGCTCACCAGGGCGCAGTCGAGAGACCCAGTACTTC. It yields the protein CASSPGRSRETQYF. The rearrangement uses TRBV18 and TRBJ2-5, with D hard to call. The CDR3 length is 14 residues. V lost 2 bases, J lost 4 bases, and 11 bases lay in between. Germline V CDR1 and CDR2: KGHSH, LQKENI.

The genes are TRBV6-6 and TRBJ2-7; TRBD1 is a possible D gene (6 bases). V gave up 6 bases and J gave up 1 base, with 16 bases separating them. This CDR3 contains 15 residues. Germline lookup yields CDR1 MNHNY and CDR2 SVGAGI (reference sequence). The CDR3 region is CASRPSAGTSYEQYV. DNA of the CDR3: TGTGCCAGCAGACCATCAGCCGGGACATCCTACGAGCAGTACGTC.

The gene calls are TRBV28 and TRBJ2-7, with 9 bases lining up with TRBD1. In germline, CDR1 is MDHEN, CDR2 SYDVKM. After removal of 6 bases from V and 1 base from J, the junction contained 7 bases not matched to a gene. The CDR3 is made up of 15 amino acids. In DNA, the CDR3 is TGTGCCAGCAGCCCCGGGACAGGGTATTCCTACGAGCAGTACGTC. Translation gives CASSPGTGYSYEQYV.

The chain joins TRBV7-9 to TRBJ1-2; D may be TRBD1 (6 bases). The CDR3 consists of 12 residues. The germline CDR1 and CDR2 sequences are SEHNR and FQNEAQ (reference sequence). The V end was cut by 5 bases, the J end by 8 bases, with 12 bases between. The DNA of the CDR3 is TGTGCCAGCAGCCCCAGGGGTCGGGGCTACACCTTC. It codes for CASSPRGRGYTF.

V is TRBV6-1 and J is TRBJ1-4, with 9 bases lining up with TRBD1. From germline, CDR1 is MNHNS and CDR2 SASEGT. The CDR3 totals 13 residues. J lost 8 bases, V lost 6 bases, and 4 bases had no gene match. The CDR3 DNA is TGTGCCAGCAGGGGACAGGGAAGCGAAAAACTGTTTTTT. This codes for CASRGQGSEKLFF.

This chain uses TRBV7-6 with TRBJ2-7, with TRBD1 matching over 11 bases. In germline, CDR1 is SGHVS, CDR2 FNYEAQ. This CDR3 region has 15 residues. V shed 4 bases and J 6 bases; nucleotides not matched to a gene: 8. The DNA of the CDR3 is TGTGCCAGCAGCTCCAAACCGGGACAGGGGGGCGAGCAGTACTTC. Encoded protein: CASSSKPGQGGEQYF.

This clonotype was seen repeatedly, ten times or more. The chain couples TRBV5-1 to TRBJ2-7, with a weak D call TRBD2 (5 bases). The CDR3 length is 15 residues. V was cut by 5 bases and J by 2 bases, with 17 bases left in between. Germline CDR1 and CDR2: SGHRS and YFSETQ. The CDR3, as DNA: TGCGCCAGCAGACAAGACCCCGGGATTGCCTACGAGCAGTACTTC. Its protein product is CASRQDPGIAYEQYF.

In this sample, this clonotype turned up a few times. The V call is TRBV27, the J call TRBJ2-1; D is unclear. V dropped 2 bases and J dropped 6 bases, with 8 bases sitting between them. CDR1 is MNHEY and CDR2 is SMNVEV in the germline V gene (reference sequence). This CDR3 has 13 amino acids. For the CDR3, the DNA is TGTGCCAGCAGTTTAGCCAAGAGCAATGAGCAGTTCTTC. Amino acids: CASSLAKSNEQFF.

The chain couples TRBV10-3 to TRBJ1-6; the D is unclear. From germline, CDR1 is ENHRY and CDR2 SYGVKD. Trimming shortened V by 1 base and J by 10 bases, and 8 bases separated the two germline ends. This CDR3 contains 13 residues. The CDR3 loop is CAISEWVESPLHF. For the CDR3, the DNA is TGTGCCATCAGTGAGTGGGTGGAATCACCCCTCCACTTT.

This chain uses TRBV20-1 with TRBJ1-4; no definite D call. This CDR3 is 14 amino acids long. Germline V lookup: CDR1 DFQATT, CDR2 SNEGSKA (reference sequence). V shed 5 bases and J shed 0 bases, with 10 bases lying between them. CDR3 sequence reads: CSAGAHATNEKLFF. In DNA form, the CDR3 reads TGCAGTGCTGGAGCCCATGCAACTAATGAAAAACTGTTTTTT.

Ten or more counts support this clonotype. DNA for the CDR3: TGTGCCAGCAGCTTAGAAACAGGGGGCTTAACTGAAGCTTTCTTT. It is translated as CASSLETGGLTEAFF. This rearrangement joins TRBV7-6 to TRBJ1-1; 9 bases map to TRBD1. The V gene's germline CDR1 is SGHVS and CDR2 FNYEAQ. After removal of 1 base from V and 5 bases from J, the junction contained 5 bases not matched to a gene. The CDR3 has 15 amino acids.

V and J are TRBV3-1 and TRBJ1-1, with TRBD1 identical over 10 bases. Germline CDR1 reads LGHDT; CDR2 reads YNNKEL (reference sequence). The CDR3 is made up of 15 amino acids. Trimming at V came to 6 bases and at J to 4 bases, leaving 8 bases not matched to a gene. This chain's CDR3 is CASRELTGGVTEAFF. Written as DNA, the CDR3 is TGTGCCAGCAGGGAACTGACAGGGGGCGTCACTGAAGCTTTCTTT. Using reference TRBV3-1 and TRBJ1-1 for the parts outside the CDR3, the full variable domain is DTAVSQTPKYLVTQMGNDKSIKCEQNLGHDTMYWYKQDSKKFLKIMFSYNNKELIINETVPNRFSPKSPDKAHLNLHINSLELGDSAVYFCASRELTGGVTEAFFGQGTRLTVV.

The chain uses TRBV7-2 and TRBJ2-7; possibly TRBD1 for D (8 bases). V lost 2 bases and J lost 3, with 14 bases in between. Per germline, CDR1 SGHTA and CDR2 FQGNSA. The CDR3 is 15 amino acids. DNA of the CDR3: TGTGCCAGCAGCTTAAGCGGGACAGGAGGCTACGAGCAGTACGTC. Amino acids: CASSLSGTGGYEQYV.

This clonotype was seen repeatedly, ten times or more. J is TRBJ2-4 and V is TRBV18; D unresolved. The CDR3 is made up of 14 amino acids. The germline V gene encodes CDR1 KGHSH and CDR2 LQKENI. The V gene lost 3 bases and the J gene lost 5 bases, with 11 bases spanning the gap. In DNA form, the CDR3 reads TGTGCCAGCTCACCGGGGTCAGGCGAAAACATTCAGTACTTC. Amino acids: CASSPGSGENIQYF.

Ten or more counts support this clonotype. The rearrangement links TRBV6-6 to TRBJ2-5, with TRBD2 matching 14 bases. Germline lookup yields CDR1 MNHNY and CDR2 SVGAGI (reference sequence). This CDR3 comprises 16 residues. The ends lost 2 bases at V and 3 bases at J; junction bases unmatched: 2. This CDR3 reads CASSYAGLAGEETQYF. The CDR3 DNA is TGTGCCAGCAGTTACGCGGGACTAGCGGGGGAAGAGACCCAGTACTTC.

This clonotype was counted between two and nine times. The chain carries TRBV20-1 and TRBJ2-5; 7 bases match TRBD2. V shed 3 bases and J 2 bases; nucleotides not matched to a gene: 15. CDR1 DFQATT and CDR2 SNEGSKA come from the germline V gene (reference sequence). This CDR3 contains 17 residues. The CDR3 spells CSASFAGRDFRQETQYF. The CDR3 nucleotides read TGCAGTGCTAGCTTCGCTGGGAGGGACTTCCGTCAAGAGACCCAGTACTTC.

V and J are TRBV5-4 and TRBJ2-4; D is ambiguous. CDR3 length: 14 residues. CDR1 and CDR2 (germline): SGHNT, YYREEE (reference sequence). Trimming shortened V by 0 bases and J by 3 bases, and 7 bases separated the two germline ends. The CDR3 sequence is CASSLDGNKNIQYF. CDR3 sequence (DNA): TGTGCCAGCAGCTTGGATGGGAACAAAAACATTCAGTACTTC.

The chain carries TRBV4-3 and TRBJ2-1; 7 nucleotides align to TRBD2. V shed 3 bases and J 1 base; nucleotides not matched to a gene: 0. CDR1 is LGHNA, CDR2 YSLEER, per germline. The CDR3 loop spans 14 amino acids. The CDR3 protein is CASSHSGSYNEQFF. DNA for the CDR3: TGCGCCAGCAGCCATAGCGGGTCCTACAATGAGCAGTTCTTC.

This clonotype was found a few times. The chain has TRBV20-1 and TRBJ2-5; 11 bases fit TRBD2. The trim removed 8 bases at V and 3 bases at J, leaving 2 bases unmatched. Germline CDR1 and CDR2: DFQATT and SNEGSKA (reference sequence). The CDR3 runs 12 residues. The CDR3 sequence is CSQTSGEETQYF. CDR3 bases: TGCAGTCAGACTAGCGGGGAAGAGACCCAGTACTTC.

This clonotype was seen a few times. CDR3 DNA: TGTGCCAGCAGTACCCGGGCCATCAAAAACATTCAGTACTTC. Its translation: CASSTRAIKNIQYF. V gene TRBV6-5 combines with J gene TRBJ2-4; no clear D. The CDR3 has 14 amino acids. The V and J ends lost 5 bases and 3 bases respectively, with 11 bases between them. The germline V gene has CDR1 MNHEY and CDR2 SVGAGI.

This clonotype came up many times. V and J are TRBV7-8 and TRBJ1-1; TRBD1 agrees at 12 bases. This CDR3 comprises 19 residues. Germline trimming cut 3 bases from V and 6 bases from J; bases unmatched to any gene: 17. Germline V CDR1 and CDR2: SGHVS, FQNEAQ. CDR3 bases: TGTGCCAGCAGCTTTCAGAGGATGGGACAGGGGGCGCCGAGGCCTGAAGCTTTCTTT. Translating gives CASSFQRMGQGAPRPEAFF.

This clonotype was detected ten times or more. Its ends do not fully match the called genes, so a read error is possible. The V gene is TRBV27, the J gene TRBJ2-5, with 7 bases matching TRBD2. CDR1 is MNHEY, CDR2 SMNVEV, per germline (reference sequence). CDR3 length equals 12 residues. CDR3 DNA sequence: TGTGCCAGCAGGCGGGGGATCCGGGACCTCTTCTTC. Its protein product is CASRRGIRDLFF.

This rearrangement joins TRBV30 to TRBJ2-1; the D gene could be TRBD1 or TRBD2 (5 bases each). Germline V gene sequence: CDR1 GTSNPN, CDR2 SVGIG (reference sequence). The length of the CDR3 is 14 residues. Deletions cut 8 bases from V and 0 bases from J, with 14 bases between. CDR3 coding DNA: TGTGCCGGGGTACAGGACTCCTCCTACAATGAGCAGTTCTTC. This encodes CAGVQDSSYNEQFF.

This clonotype was detected a few times. The chain joins TRBV20-1 to TRBJ2-7; D possibly corresponds to TRBD2 (6 bases). The germline CDR1 and CDR2 sequences are DFQATT and SNEGSKA (reference sequence). This CDR3 is 15 amino acids long. Trimming removed 2 bases at V and 0 bases at J, with 14 bases between. CDR3 bases: TGCAGTGCTAGAAAACCGGGACTGAGCTCCTACGAGCAGTACTTC. Its translation: CSARKPGLSSYEQYF.

V is TRBV19 and J is TRBJ2-4, with TRBD1 matching over 7 bases. CDR1 is LNHDA, CDR2 SQIVND, per germline (reference sequence). The CDR3 spans 15 residues. V lost 1 base to trimming and J lost 6 bases; unmatched junction nucleotides: 6. The CDR3 DNA reads TGTGCCAGTAGTATAGCTCCGGGACAGATAAACATTCAGTACTTC. Protein: CASSIAPGQINIQYF.

Only a few counts were recorded for this clonotype. The CDR3, as DNA: TGTGCCAGCAGCCGCGGGGGGGCCAAAGATACGCAGTATTTT. It codes for CASSRGGAKDTQYF. The chain joins TRBV11-2 to TRBJ2-3; TRBD2 agrees at 9 bases. Per germline, CDR1 SGHAT and CDR2 FQNNGV. V dropped 5 bases and J dropped 5; count of bases not matched to a gene: 5. CDR3 length equals 14 residues. The variable domain in full, with the rest retrieved from reference TRBV11-2 and TRBJ2-3, is EAGVAQSPRYKIIEKRQSVAFWCNPISGHATLYWYQQILGQGPKLLIQFQNNGVVDDSQLPKDRFSAERLKGVDSTLKIQPAKLEDSAVYLCASSRGGAKDTQYFGPGTRLTVL.

This clonotype has just a few counts. This chain uses TRBV11-2 with TRBJ2-1; TRBD1 aligns across 7 bases. Germline CDR1 reads SGHAT; CDR2 reads FQNNGV. The CDR3 totals 13 residues. Germline trimming cut 5 bases from V and 10 bases from J; bases unmatched to any gene: 8. CDR3 DNA: TGTGCCAGCAGCCCCAGACAGGGCCGCGAGCAGTTCTTC. The encoded protein is CASSPRQGREQFF.

This clonotype was seen many times. The gene calls are TRBV7-2 and TRBJ1-1, with unresolved D. Germline lookup yields CDR1 SGHTA and CDR2 FQGNSA. The CDR3 sequence is 12 residues long. V lost 1 base, J lost 4 bases, and 4 bases lay in between. DNA for the CDR3: TGTGCCAGCAGCTTAGTACCCACTGAAGCTTTCTTT. Amino acid sequence: CASSLVPTEAFF.

This chain joins TRBV20-1 and TRBJ2-1; 8 bases match TRBD2. In germline, CDR1 is DFQATT, CDR2 SNEGSKA (reference sequence). The CDR3 runs to 14 residues. Germline trimming cut 1 base from V and 7 bases from J; bases unmatched to any gene: 6. CDR3 loop: CSARASGSLNEQFF. The CDR3 DNA sequence: TGCAGTGCTAGAGCGAGCGGGAGTTTAAATGAGCAGTTCTTC.